This T cell receptor beta chain was recovered during a study of blood T cell repertoires in COVID-19. Study-level information: Sites across the United States, Italy and Spain contributed samples from acute and convalescent COVID-19. PBMCs, B-cell-depleted T cells, or T cells provided the cDNA or gDNA that made up the material.

Using immunoSEQ multiplex PCR, the repertoire was profiled, and TCRdb retains in-frame clones only, with some absent. Of 240,000 or so clones in the sample, more than 75% were seen once. The sequenced sample consisted of peripheral blood. The TCR originated in a man older than 75 with acute or convalescent COVID-19.

CDR3 nucleotide sequence: TGTGCCAGCAGCTTGGGTCGCGGTATAAACACTGAAGCTTTCTTT. The encoded protein is CASSLGRGINTEAFF. The rearrangement joins TRBV5-6 to TRBJ1-1; no clear D. Germline CDR1 reads SGHDT; CDR2 reads YYEEEE. With 0 bases removed from V and 2 bases from J, the gap between germline ends came to 11 bases. There are 15 residues in the CDR3. Supplemented by reference TRBV5-6 and TRBJ1-1, the full variable domain reads DAGVTQSPTHLIKTRGQQVTLRCSPKSGHDTVSWYQQALGQGPQFIFQYYEEEERQRGNFPDRFSGHQFPNYSSELNVNALLLGDSALYLCASSLGRGINTEAFFGQGTRLTVV.